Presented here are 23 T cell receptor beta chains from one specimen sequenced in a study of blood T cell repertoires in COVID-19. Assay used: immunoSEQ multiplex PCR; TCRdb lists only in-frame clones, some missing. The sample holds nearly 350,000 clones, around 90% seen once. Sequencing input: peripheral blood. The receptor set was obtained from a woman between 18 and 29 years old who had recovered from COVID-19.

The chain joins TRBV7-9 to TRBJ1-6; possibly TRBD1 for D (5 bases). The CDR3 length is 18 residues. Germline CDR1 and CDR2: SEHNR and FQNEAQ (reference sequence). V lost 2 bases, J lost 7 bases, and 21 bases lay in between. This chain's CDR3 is CASSLPARGGTPNSPLHF. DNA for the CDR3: TGTGCCAGCAGCTTACCCGCCCGGGGGGGAACTCCCAATTCACCCCTCCACTTT.

CDR3 bases: TGTGCTAGTGGTTCGCCGACGGGAACAACTAATGAAAAACTGTTTTTT. It specifies CASGSPTGTTNEKLFF. The chain combines TRBV12-5 with TRBJ1-4; D is undetermined. CDR3 length: 16 amino acids. With 4 bases removed from V and 0 bases from J, the gap between germline ends came to 12 bases. The germline gives CDR1 LGHNT, CDR2 FRNRAP.

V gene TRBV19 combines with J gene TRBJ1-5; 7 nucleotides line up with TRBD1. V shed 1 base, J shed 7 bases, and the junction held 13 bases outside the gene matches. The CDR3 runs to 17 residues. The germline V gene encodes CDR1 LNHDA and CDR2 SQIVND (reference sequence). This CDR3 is CASSIAIGTELFQPQHF. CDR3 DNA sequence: TGTGCCAGTAGTATAGCGATCGGGACAGAACTTTTCCAGCCCCAGCATTTT.

As DNA, the CDR3 is TGCGCCAGCAGCTTGATCCAGGGGGCCACTGAAGCTTTCTTT. Protein product: CASSLIQGATEAFF. V usage is TRBV5-1 and J usage is TRBJ1-1; 8 positions agree with TRBD1. V shed 1 base, J shed 4 bases, and the junction held 3 bases outside the gene matches. Germline loops: CDR1 SGHRS, CDR2 YFSETQ. This CDR3 contains 14 residues. Full variable domain (outside the CDR3, taken from reference TRBV5-1 and TRBJ1-1): KAGVTQTPRYLIKTRGQQVTLSCSPISGHRSVSWYQQTPGQGLQFLFEYFSETQRNKGNFPGRFSGRQFSNSRSEMNVSTLELGDSALYLCASSLIQGATEAFFGQGTRLTVV.

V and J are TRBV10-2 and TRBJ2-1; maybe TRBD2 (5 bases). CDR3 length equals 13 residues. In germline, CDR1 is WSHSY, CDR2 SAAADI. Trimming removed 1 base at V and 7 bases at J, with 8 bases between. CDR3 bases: TGCGCCAGCAGTGAGTTGTTAGCGAATGAGCAGTTCTTC. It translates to CASSELLANEQFF.

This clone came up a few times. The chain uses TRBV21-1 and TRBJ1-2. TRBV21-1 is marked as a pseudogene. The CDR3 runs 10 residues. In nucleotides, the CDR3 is TGTGCCACCGCCCCGAGGACTGCCACCTTC. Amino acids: CATAPRTATF.

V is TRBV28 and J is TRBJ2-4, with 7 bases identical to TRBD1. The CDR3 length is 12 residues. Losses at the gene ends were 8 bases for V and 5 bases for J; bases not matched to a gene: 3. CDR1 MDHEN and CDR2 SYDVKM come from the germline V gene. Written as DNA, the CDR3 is TGTGCCAGCGCCGACAGGGAAAACATTCAGTACTTC. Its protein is CASADRENIQYF.

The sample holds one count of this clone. The CDR3 is CASSVSTSGPDFEQFF. Written as DNA, the CDR3 is TGCGCCAGCAGCGTATCGACTAGCGGGCCGGATTTTGAGCAGTTCTTC. The chain uses TRBV5-1 and TRBJ2-1; 10 nucleotides line up with TRBD2. CDR1 is SGHRS and CDR2 is YFSETQ in the germline V gene. With 4 bases clipped from V and 9 bases from J, the junction kept 13 bases outside the gene matches. This CDR3 is 16 amino acids long.

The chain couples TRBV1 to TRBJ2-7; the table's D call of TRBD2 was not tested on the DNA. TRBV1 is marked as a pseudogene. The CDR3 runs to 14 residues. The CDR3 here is CTPPYYPGGLEQYV. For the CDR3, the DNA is TGCACCCCCCCCTACTACCCGGGAGGGCTCGAGCAGTACGTC.

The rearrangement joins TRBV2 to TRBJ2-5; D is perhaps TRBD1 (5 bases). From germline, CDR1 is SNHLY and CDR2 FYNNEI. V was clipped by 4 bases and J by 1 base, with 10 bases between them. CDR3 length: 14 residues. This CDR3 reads CASSVKGIQETQYF. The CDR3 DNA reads TGTGCCAGCAGTGTGAAGGGGATCCAAGAGACCCAGTACTTC.

CDR3 protein: CAIGRGLGGNEQFF. The CDR3 region has the DNA TGTGCCATCGGGAGGGGATTAGGGGGTAATGAGCAGTTCTTC. This rearrangement joins TRBV10-3 to TRBJ2-1; TRBD2 might be the D (7 bases). Germline V lookup: CDR1 ENHRY, CDR2 SYGVKD. The CDR3 runs 14 residues. Trimming shortened V by 8 bases and J by 7 bases, and 18 bases separated the two germline ends.

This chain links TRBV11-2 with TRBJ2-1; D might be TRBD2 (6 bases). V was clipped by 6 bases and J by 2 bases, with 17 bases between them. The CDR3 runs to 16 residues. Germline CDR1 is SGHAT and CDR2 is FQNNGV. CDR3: CASRERVPRAYNEQFF. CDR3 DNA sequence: TGTGCCAGCAGAGAGCGGGTTCCGAGGGCCTACAATGAGCAGTTCTTC.

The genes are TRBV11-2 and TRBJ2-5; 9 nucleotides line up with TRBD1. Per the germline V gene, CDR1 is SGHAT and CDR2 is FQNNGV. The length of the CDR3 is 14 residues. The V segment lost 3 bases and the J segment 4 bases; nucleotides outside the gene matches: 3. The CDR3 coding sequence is TGTGCCAGCAGCTTTGGACAGGGGAGAGAGACCCAGTACTTC. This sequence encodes CASSFGQGRETQYF.

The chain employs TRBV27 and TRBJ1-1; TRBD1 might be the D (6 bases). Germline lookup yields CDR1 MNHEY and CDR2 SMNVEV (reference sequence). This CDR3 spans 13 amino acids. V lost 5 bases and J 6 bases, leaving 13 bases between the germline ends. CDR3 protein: CASSPRGGSEAFF. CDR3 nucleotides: TGTGCCAGCAGTCCCCGGGGGGGCTCTGAAGCTTTCTTT.

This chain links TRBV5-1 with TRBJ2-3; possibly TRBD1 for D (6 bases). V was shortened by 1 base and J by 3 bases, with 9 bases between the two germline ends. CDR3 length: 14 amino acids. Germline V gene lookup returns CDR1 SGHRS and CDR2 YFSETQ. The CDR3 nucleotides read TGCGCCAGCAGCTTGCGAAGGGGGACAGATACGCAGTATTTT. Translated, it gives CASSLRRGTDTQYF. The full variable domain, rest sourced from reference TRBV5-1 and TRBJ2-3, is KAGVTQTPRYLIKTRGQQVTLSCSPISGHRSVSWYQQTPGQGLQFLFEYFSETQRNKGNFPGRFSGRQFSNSRSEMNVSTLELGDSALYLCASSLRRGTDTQYFGPGTRLTVL.

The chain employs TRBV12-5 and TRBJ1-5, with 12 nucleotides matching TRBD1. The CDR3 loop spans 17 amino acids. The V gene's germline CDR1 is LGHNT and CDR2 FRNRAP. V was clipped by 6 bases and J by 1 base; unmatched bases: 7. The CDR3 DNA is TGTGCTAGTGGAACCGGGACAGGGGGCTACAGCAATCAGCCCCAGCATTTT. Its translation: CASGTGTGGYSNQPQHF.

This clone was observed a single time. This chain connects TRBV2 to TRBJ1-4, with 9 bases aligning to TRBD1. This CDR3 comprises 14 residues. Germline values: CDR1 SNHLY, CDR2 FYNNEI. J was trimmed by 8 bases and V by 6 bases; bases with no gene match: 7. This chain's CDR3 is CASRRDREEEKLFF. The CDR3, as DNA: TGTGCCAGCAGGAGGGACAGGGAAGAAGAAAAACTGTTTTTT.

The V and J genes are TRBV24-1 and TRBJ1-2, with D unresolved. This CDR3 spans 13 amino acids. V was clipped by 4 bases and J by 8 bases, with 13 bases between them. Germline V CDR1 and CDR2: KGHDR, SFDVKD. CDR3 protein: CATSEERYRGYTF. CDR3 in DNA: TGTGCCACCAGTGAAGAGAGGTACCGCGGCTACACCTTC.

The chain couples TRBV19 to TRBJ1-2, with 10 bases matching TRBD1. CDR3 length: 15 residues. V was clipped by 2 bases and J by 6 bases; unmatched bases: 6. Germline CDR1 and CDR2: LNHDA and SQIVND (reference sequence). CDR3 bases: TGTGCCAGTAGTATATACAGCGGGACAGGGGATGGCTACACCTTC. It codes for CASSIYSGTGDGYTF.

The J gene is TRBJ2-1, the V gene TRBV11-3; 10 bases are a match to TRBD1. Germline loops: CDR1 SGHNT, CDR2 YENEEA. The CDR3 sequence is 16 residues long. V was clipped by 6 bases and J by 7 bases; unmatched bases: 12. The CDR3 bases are TGTGCCAGCAGGCGTCAGACCCGGGACAGGGGAAATGAGCAGTTCTTC. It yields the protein CASRRQTRDRGNEQFF.

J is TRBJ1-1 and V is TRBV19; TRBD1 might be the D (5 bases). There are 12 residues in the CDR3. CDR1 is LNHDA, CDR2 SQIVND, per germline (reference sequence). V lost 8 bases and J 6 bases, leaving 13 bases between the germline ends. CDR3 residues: CASFRVGSEAFF. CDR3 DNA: TGTGCCAGTTTCAGGGTAGGGTCTGAAGCTTTCTTT.

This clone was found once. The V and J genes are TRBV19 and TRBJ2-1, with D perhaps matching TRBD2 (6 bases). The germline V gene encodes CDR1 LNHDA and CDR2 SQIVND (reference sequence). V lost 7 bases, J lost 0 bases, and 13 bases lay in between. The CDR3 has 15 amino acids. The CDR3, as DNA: TGTGCCAGTACAGAGCGGGTCAGCTCCTACAATGAGCAGTTCTTC. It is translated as CASTERVSSYNEQFF.

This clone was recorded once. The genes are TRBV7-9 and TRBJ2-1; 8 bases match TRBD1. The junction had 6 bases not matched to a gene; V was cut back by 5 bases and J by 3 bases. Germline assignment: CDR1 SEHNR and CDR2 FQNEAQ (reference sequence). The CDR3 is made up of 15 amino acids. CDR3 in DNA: TGTGCCAGCAGCAACCGGGACAGGATCTACAATGAGCAGTTCTTC. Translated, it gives CASSNRDRIYNEQFF.